Below, one TCR beta chain is given with its context. Its cognate antigen is unknown. This record belongs to a study of identifying expanded T cells in peripheral blood. Libraries were prepared by immunoSEQ multiplex PCR; TCRdb keeps only in-frame clonotypes and omits some of them. Of about 58,000 clones in the sample, over 80% were seen once. Collection occurred without any documented infections or immune events in donors. CDR1 and CDR2 (germline): MGHDK, SYGVNS. The length of the CDR3 is 15 residues. V trimming: 5 bases; J trimming: 5 bases; junction bases outside the gene matches: 11. General observations from the study: Variance in clone template counts between roughly two-week samples significantly increased with total template count across all healthy donors. Approximately 1.1 clones differed between technical replicates, versus approximately 17 and 20 over time.

J is TRBJ1-1 and V is TRBV25-1; 7 nucleotides line up with TRBD1. The receptor's source is a person aged 18 to 70 in good health. The sequencing sample was made of blood. CDR3: CASSNRGGIGTEAFF. CDR3 bases: TGTGCCAGCAGTAATAGAGGGGGCATAGGTACTGAAGCTTTCTTT.